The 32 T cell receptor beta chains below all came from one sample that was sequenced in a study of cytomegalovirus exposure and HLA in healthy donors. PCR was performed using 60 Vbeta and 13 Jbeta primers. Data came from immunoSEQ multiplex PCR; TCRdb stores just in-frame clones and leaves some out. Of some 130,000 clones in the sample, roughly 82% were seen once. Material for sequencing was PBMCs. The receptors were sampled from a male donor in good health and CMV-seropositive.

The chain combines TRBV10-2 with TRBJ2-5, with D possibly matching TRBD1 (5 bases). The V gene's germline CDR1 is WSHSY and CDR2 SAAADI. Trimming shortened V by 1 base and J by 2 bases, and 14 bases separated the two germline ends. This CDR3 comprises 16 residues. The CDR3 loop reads CASSEFLGLFQETQYF. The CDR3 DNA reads TGCGCCAGCAGTGAGTTCTTGGGGCTATTTCAAGAGACCCAGTACTTC.

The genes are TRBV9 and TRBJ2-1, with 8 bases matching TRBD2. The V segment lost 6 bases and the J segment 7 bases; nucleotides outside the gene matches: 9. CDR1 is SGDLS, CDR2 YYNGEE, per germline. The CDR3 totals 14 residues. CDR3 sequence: CASNSGRAWNEQFF. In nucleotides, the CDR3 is TGTGCCAGCAACTCCGGGAGGGCTTGGAATGAGCAGTTCTTC.

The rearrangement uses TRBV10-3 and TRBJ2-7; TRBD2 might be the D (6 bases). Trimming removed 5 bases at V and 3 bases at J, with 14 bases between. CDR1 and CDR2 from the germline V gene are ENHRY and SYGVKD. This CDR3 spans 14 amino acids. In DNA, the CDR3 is TGTGCCATCAGTAAGGACGGGGAGGTCTACGAGCAGTACTTC. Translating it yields CAISKDGEVYEQYF.

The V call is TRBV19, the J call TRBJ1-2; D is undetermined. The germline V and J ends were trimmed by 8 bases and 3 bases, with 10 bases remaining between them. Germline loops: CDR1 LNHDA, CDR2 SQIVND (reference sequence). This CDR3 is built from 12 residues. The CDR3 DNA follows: TGTGCCAGTCACTCGGGAGACTATGGCTACACCTTC. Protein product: CASHSGDYGYTF.

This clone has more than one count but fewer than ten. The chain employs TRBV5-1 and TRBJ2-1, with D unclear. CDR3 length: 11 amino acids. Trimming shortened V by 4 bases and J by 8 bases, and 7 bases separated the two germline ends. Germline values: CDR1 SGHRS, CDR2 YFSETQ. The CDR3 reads CASSRVDEQFF. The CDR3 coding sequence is TGCGCCAGCAGCCGAGTTGATGAGCAGTTCTTC. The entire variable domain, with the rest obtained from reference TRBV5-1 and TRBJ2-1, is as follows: KAGVTQTPRYLIKTRGQQVTLSCSPISGHRSVSWYQQTPGQGLQFLFEYFSETQRNKGNFPGRFSGRQFSNSRSEMNVSTLELGDSALYLCASSRVDEQFFGPGTRLTVL.

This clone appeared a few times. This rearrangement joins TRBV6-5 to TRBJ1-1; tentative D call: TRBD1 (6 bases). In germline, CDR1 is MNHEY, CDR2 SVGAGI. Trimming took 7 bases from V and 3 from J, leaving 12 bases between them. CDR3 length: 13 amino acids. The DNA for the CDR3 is TGTGCCAGCAACGACAGGCGACACACTGAAGCTTTCTTT. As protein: CASNDRRHTEAFF.

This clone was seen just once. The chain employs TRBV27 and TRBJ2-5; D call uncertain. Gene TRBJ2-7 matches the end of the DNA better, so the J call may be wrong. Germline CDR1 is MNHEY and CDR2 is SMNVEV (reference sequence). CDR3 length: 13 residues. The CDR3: CASSPPGSYEQYF. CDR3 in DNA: TGTGCCAGCAGTCCTCCCGGGTCCTACGAGCAGTACTTC.

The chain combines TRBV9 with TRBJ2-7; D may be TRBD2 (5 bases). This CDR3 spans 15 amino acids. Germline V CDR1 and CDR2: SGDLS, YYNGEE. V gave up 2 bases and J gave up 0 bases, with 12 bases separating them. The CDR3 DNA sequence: TGTGCCAGCAGCGTCGCAGCGGAGAGCTCCTACGAGCAGTACTTC. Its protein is CASSVAAESSYEQYF.

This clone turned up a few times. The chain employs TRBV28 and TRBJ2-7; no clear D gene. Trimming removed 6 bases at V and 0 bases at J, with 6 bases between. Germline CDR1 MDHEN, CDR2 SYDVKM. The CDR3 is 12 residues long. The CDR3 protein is CASRATSYEQYF. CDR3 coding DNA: TGTGCCAGCAGAGCGACCTCCTACGAGCAGTACTTC.

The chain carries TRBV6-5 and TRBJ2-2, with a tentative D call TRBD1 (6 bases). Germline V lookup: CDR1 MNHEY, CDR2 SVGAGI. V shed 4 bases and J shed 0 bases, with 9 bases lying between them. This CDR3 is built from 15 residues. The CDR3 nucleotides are TGTGCCAGCAGTTTGAGGACAGCGAACACCGGGGAGCTGTTTTTT. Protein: CASSLRTANTGELFF.

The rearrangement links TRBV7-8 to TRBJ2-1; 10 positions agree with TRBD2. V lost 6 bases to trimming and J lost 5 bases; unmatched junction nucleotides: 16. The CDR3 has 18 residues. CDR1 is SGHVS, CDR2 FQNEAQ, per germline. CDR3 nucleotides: TGTGCCAGCAGGGCATGGCAGATCGAGCGGGAGGGCCACAATGAGCAGTTCTTC. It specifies CASRAWQIEREGHNEQFF. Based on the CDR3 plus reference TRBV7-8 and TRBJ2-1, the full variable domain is GAGVSQSPRYKVAKRGQDVALRCDPISGHVSLFWYQQALGQGPEFLTYFQNEAQLDKSGLPSDRFFAERPEGSVSTLKIQRTQQEDSAVYLCASRAWQIEREGHNEQFFGPGTRLTVL.

The CDR3 DNA sequence: TGTGCCAGCAGCCCCCAAACTAGCGGATCCAATGAGCAGTTCTTC. This translates into CASSPQTSGSNEQFF. The rearrangement links TRBV28 to TRBJ2-1; 8 bases are a match to TRBD2. This CDR3 comprises 15 residues. CDR1 and CDR2 from the germline V gene are MDHEN and SYDVKM. V lost 6 bases to trimming and J lost 6 bases; unmatched junction nucleotides: 10.

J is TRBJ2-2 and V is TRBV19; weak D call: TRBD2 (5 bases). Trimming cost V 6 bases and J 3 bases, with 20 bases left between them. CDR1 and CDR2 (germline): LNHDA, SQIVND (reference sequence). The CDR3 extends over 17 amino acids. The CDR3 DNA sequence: TGTGCCAGTAGCTTGGGTAGCGCGACCATTTACACCGGGGAGCTGTTTTTT. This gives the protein CASSLGSATIYTGELFF.

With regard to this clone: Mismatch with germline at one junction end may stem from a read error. This CDR3 reads CASSAGTSWDFTDAQYF. The DNA for the CDR3 is TGTGCCAGCAGTGCCGGGACTAGTTGGGATTTCACAGATGCGCAGTATTTT. The chain links TRBV6-1 to TRBJ2-3, with 8 bases fitting TRBD2. The CDR3 is 17 residues long. CDR1 MNHNS and CDR2 SASEGT come from the germline V gene.

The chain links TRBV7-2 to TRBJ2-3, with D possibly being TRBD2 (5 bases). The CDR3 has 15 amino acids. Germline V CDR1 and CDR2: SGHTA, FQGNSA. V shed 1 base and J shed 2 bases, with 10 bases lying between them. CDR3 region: CASSLVGLYTDTQYF. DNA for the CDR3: TGTGCCAGCAGCTTAGTTGGACTGTACACAGATACGCAGTATTTT.

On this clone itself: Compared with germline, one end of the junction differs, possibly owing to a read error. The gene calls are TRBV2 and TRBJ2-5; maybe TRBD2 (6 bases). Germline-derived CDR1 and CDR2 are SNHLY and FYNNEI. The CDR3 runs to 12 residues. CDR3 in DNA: TGTGCCACCGGGGACTTATCAACCACCCGGTACTTC. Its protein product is CATGDLSTTRYF.

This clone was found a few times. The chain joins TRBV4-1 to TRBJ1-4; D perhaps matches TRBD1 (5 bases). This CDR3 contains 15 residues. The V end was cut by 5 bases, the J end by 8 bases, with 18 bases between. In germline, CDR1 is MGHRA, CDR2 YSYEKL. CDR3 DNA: TGCGCCAGCAGCGCCCAAGTGGGGCTTCCCGAAAAACTGTTTTTT. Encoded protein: CASSAQVGLPEKLFF.

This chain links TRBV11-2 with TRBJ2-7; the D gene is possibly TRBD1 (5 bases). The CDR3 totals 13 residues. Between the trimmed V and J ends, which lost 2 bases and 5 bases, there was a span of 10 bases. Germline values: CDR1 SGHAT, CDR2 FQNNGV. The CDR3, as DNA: TGTGCCAGCAGCTTATGGTCCAGGGACGAGCAGTACTTC. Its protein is CASSLWSRDEQYF.

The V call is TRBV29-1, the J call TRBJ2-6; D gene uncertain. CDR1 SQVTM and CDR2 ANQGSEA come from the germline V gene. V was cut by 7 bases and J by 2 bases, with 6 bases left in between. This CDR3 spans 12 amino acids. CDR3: CSATAGANVLTF. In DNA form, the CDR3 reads TGCAGCGCCACTGCTGGGGCCAACGTCCTGACTTTC.

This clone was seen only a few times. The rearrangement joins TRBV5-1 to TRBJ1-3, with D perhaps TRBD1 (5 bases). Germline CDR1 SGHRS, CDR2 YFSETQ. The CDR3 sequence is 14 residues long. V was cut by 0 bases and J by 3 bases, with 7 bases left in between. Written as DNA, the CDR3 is TGCGCCAGCAGCTTGGTAGGGGTTGGAAACACCATATATTTT. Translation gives CASSLVGVGNTIYF.

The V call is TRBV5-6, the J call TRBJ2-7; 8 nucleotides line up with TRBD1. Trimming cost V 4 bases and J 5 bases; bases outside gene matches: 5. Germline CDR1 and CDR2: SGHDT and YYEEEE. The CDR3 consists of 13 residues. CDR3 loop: CASSQDRDHEQYF. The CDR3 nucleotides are TGTGCCAGCAGCCAGGACAGGGACCACGAGCAGTACTTC.

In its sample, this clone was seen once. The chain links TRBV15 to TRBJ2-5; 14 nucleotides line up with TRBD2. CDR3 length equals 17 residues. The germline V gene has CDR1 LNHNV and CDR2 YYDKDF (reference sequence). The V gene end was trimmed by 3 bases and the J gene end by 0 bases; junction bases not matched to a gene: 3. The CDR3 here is CATSRGLAGAHQETQYF. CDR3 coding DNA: TGTGCCACCAGCAGGGGACTAGCGGGAGCCCACCAAGAGACCCAGTACTTC. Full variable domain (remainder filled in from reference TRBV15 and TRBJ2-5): DAMVIQNPRYQVTQFGKPVTLSCSQTLNHNVMYWYQQKSSQAPKLLFHYYDKDFNNEADTPDNFQSRRPNTSFCFLDIRSPGLGDTAMYLCATSRGLAGAHQETQYFGPGTRLLVL.

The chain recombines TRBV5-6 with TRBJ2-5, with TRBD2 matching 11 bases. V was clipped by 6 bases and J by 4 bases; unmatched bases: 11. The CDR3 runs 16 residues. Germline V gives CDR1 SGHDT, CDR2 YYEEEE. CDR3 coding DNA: TGTGCCAGCACTTTGGGACCGACTAGCGGGGCAGAGACCCAGTACTTC. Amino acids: CASTLGPTSGAETQYF.

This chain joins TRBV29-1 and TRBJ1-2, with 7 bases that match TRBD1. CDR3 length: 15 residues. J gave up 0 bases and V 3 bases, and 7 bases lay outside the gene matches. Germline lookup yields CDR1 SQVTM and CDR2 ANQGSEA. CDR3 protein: CSVDGGTAANYGYTF. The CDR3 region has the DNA TGCAGCGTTGACGGCGGGACAGCAGCTAACTATGGCTACACCTTC.

CDR3 nucleotide sequence: TGTGCCAGCAGCTTATCCTCTAGCGGGAGTGTCTTCACCGGGGAGCTGTTTTTT. Its translation: CASSLSSSGSVFTGELFF. V gene TRBV11-3 combines with J gene TRBJ2-2; 10 bases map to TRBD2. Trimming cost V 2 bases and J 4 bases; bases outside gene matches: 10. This CDR3 has 18 residues. From germline, CDR1 is SGHNT and CDR2 YENEEA.

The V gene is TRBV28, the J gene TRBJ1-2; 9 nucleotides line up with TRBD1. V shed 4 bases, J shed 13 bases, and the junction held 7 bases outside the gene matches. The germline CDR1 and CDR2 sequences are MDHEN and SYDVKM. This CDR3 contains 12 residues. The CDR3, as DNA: TGTGCCAGCAGTTCAGTGACAGGGGGTAGCACCTTC. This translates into CASSSVTGGSTF.

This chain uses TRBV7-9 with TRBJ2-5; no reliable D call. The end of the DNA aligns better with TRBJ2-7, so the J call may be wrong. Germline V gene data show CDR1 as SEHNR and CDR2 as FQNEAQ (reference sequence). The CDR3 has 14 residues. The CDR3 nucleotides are TGTGCCAGCAGCTTAGGTCGCGTAATCTACGAGCAGTACTTC. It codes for CASSLGRVIYEQYF.

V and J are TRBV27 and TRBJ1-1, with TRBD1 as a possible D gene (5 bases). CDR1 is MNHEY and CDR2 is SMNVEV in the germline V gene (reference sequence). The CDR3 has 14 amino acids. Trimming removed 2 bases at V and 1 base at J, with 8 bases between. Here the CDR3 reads CASSLGAGNTEAFF. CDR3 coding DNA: TGTGCCAGCAGTTTAGGGGCAGGGAACACTGAAGCTTTCTTT.

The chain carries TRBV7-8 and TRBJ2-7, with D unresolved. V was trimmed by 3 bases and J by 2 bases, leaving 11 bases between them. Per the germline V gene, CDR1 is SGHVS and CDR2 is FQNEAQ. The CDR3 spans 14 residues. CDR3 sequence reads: CASSFQAITYEQYF. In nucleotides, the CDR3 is TGTGCCAGCAGCTTTCAGGCCATAACCTACGAGCAGTACTTC.

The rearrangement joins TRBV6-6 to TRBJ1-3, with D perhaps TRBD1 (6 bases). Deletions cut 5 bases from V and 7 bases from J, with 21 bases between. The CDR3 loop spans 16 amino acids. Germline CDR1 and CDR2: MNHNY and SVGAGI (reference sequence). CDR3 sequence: CASSRIAGARGNTIYF. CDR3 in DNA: TGTGCCAGCAGTCGTATTGCGGGGGCTCGTGGGAACACCATATATTTT.

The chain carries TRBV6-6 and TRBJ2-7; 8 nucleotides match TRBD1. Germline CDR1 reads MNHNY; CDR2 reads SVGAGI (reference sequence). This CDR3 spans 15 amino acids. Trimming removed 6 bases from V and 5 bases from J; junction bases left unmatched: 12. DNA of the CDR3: TGTGCCAGCAGGTCAGGGGGCGAAGTGTCCCACGAGCAGTACTTC. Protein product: CASRSGGEVSHEQYF.

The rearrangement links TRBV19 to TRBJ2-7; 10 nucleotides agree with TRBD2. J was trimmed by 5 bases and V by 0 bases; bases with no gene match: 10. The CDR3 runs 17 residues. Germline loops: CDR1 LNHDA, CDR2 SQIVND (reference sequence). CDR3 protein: CASSIEPGLAPLNEQYF. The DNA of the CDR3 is TGTGCCAGTAGTATAGAACCGGGACTAGCGCCTCTAAACGAGCAGTACTTC.